The source of this T cell receptor beta chain is a study of shared clonotypes between healthy human individuals (dated by TCRdb to the early 2020s). Some background on the complete study: The cohort comprised a couple of women and a few men aged 18 to 49 years. For each donor, three plates each were used for CD4 naive and CD4 memory, two plates were used for CD8 naive, and one plate was used for CD8 memory. The study deeply sequenced blood TCR repertoires of about 5 healthy adults to estimate repertoire size and the extent of clonotype sharing between individuals. Different laboratories and diverse techniques were used to prepare libraries and sequence TCR repertoires, to increase sequencing depth and limit assay-specific biases. Leukapheresis yielded between about 0.9 and 10 billion PBMCs per donor.

Donors were healthy HIV-negative adults with no recently reported acute infections or vaccinations. Every donor was a Caucasian adult residing in Nashville, Tennessee, USA. Magnetic negative selection was used to enrich CD4+ T cells, after which naive cells were positively selected on CD45RA and the negative fraction became the memory subset. After blood collection by leukapheresis, PBMCs were isolated using Ficoll-Histopaque density gradient centrifugation and then cryopreserved in the vapor phase of liquid nitrogen. Purity and quantity of every magnetically sorted T cell population were checked by analytical flow cytometry. Genomic DNA was isolated from every sorted fraction and measured by UV absorbance on a Nanodrop 2000c. Using the deep immunoSEQ assay, multiplex PCR amplified TCR CDR3 regions from genomic DNA. Extracted genomic DNA from each cell subset was spread evenly across all wells of several immunoSEQ 96-well plates, with each plate serving as a replicate. For sorted subsets, around 0.2 ug of genomic DNA, equivalent to around 30,000 T cell genomes, went into each replicate PCR. The purified libraries were quantified using a Qubit 3.0 fluorometer, sized with a Bioanalyzer 2100, and then quantified again using the KAPA Library Quantification kit. Each immunoSEQ 96-well plate was sequenced on its own single-read 150-cycle Illumina NextSeq 550 flow cell. Turning to the authors' computational methods: The immunoSEQ output contained only junctional sequences without quality scores, so filtering could not match that applied to full-length reads. To assign V/J genes and CDR3, sequences were annotated against IMGT germline references using PyIR, a Python wrapper for IgBLAST v1.9. Reads with weak V/J assignments (E-value above 1e-6), missing CDR3, stop codons, out-of-frame junctions, or ambiguous translated residues were removed. V3J clonotypes were defined as sequences sharing the same inferred V gene, J gene, and CDR3 amino acid sequence. To compute the percentage overlap between repertoires, the number of shared unique clonotypes was divided by the size of the smaller repertoire. Three approaches were used to assess repertoire richness: RTK rarefaction, the Chao1 estimator, and Recon v2.1 estimates of unobserved clonotypes. OLGA was used to compute generation probabilities for all TCRbeta clonotypes that the gDNA method yielded from four donors. TCRdb limited this immuneACCESS table to in-frame rearrangements with V and J called. A share of clones is missing; checked studies link under half to unresolved V genes, and the rest is unexplained. Clone size and V and J calls were adopted from that table, with D and trimming inferred from the DNA. Present in this sample are about 980,000 clones, more than 75% of which were seen just once. The top ten clones comprise 1.5% of the sample.

Study-level results and caveats: Larger estimated clonotype richness was generally found for naive subsets than for memory subsets. The small number of donors limited the genetic and exposure-history diversity represented. Across four donors, about 5% of naive CD4, approximately 3.5% of naive CD8, around 2.1% of memory CD4, and about 0.44% of memory CD8 clonotypes were shared. Based on pairwise subsampling, the degree of clonotype sharing among donors was expected to be affected by sequencing depth. Clonotypes shared by all four sorted-subset donors showed higher generation probabilities than non-shared clonotypes. Rarefaction of sorted-subset datasets indicated incomplete sequencing despite the large sequencing depth. Sampling was restricted to blood, and TCR repertoires in tissue are likely to differ from TCR repertoires in blood.

In regard to this clone: Its antigen target is currently unknown. Base qualities are missing; no much larger clone stands one base away.

V is shortened by 2 bases, J by 0 bases, and the region joining them spans 22 bases. The germline V gene encodes CDR1 KGHSY and CDR2 FQNENV. From its cysteine to its phenylalanine, the CDR3 spans 19 amino acids. CDR3 DNA is the only sequence kept; it has 57 bases, read in frame from the first base. Sequenced: memory CD4+ T cells sorted from blood. The cell subset or site label here, explained by the study, means: CD45RA-negative fraction. The V and J segments used are TRBV16 and TRBJ1-2, with the D gene too uncertain to name. This TCR came from a man aged 18-30 years in good health. The sequenced DNA: TGTGCCAGCAGCCAAACTCTCCCGCTACCAGAACAAGCTAACTATGGCTACACCTTC. Its protein reads: CASSQTLPLPEQANYGYTF.